This T cell receptor beta chain was recovered during a study of OX40 agonist ivuxolimab in advanced cancers. Study details: Patients received ivuxolimab, an intravenous treatment, every 2 weeks at 0.01 to 10 mg/kg.

Study results and limitations: Antigen specificity of clonally expanded peripheral T cells was not established.

Measured with immunoSEQ multiplex PCR; TCRdb has only the in-frame clones, and not every one. The table includes tens of thousands of clones, less than 85% detected once. CDR3 length: 16 amino acids. Between the trimmed V and J ends, which lost 0 bases and 0 bases, there was a span of 14 bases. Per the germline V gene, CDR1 is GTSNPN and CDR2 is SVGIG (reference sequence). On this clone itself: The target antigen is unknown.

The source material was CD4+ or CD8+ T cells sorted from blood, sampled in a trial of the OX40 agonist ivuxolimab. The receptor was isolated from an adult with an advanced solid tumor such as melanoma, head and neck, liver or kidney cancer. The V call is TRBV30, the J call TRBJ1-1, with D maybe TRBD1 (5 bases). As DNA, the CDR3 is TGTGCCTGGAGTGTTCTACCGGGACGAATGAACACTGAAGCTTTCTTT. It codes for CAWSVLPGRMNTEAFF.